This T cell receptor (beta chain) was sequenced for a study of breast tumors, draining lymph nodes, adjacent tissues. Breast cancer patients provided tissue from their axillary draining lymph nodes. This clonotype has ten or more counts. Its antigen is still unknown. The V gene's germline CDR1 is DFQATT and CDR2 SNEGSKA (reference sequence). CDR3 length equals 10 residues. V shed 6 bases, J shed 10 bases, and the junction held 4 bases outside the gene matches. Regarding the study as a whole: Tumor T cell lymph node origin was a supported hypothesis, not proven.

TCRdb analysed the multiplex PCR reads with MiXCR anew, one entry per CDR3 protein. The top ten clones hold more than 3.5% of a sample with 150,000 to 200,000 distinct CDR3 sequences, roughly 35% of them seen once. The source material was axillary lymph node tissue. The receptor was isolated from a female donor with breast cancer. Some clones in this sample may be carry-over from other donors' samples. This chain joins TRBV20-1 and TRBJ1-1; 8 bases map to TRBD1. Here the CDR3 DNA reads TGCAGTGCCCAGGGGGCCGGAGCTTTCTTT. Translation gives CSAQGAGAFF.